This passage covers 21 T cell receptor beta chains from one sample sequenced in a study of response to subunit inactivated influenza vaccine (dated by TCRdb to 2016 to 2019). Library preparation used RT-PCR. Sequencer: Illumina HiSeq 2500. TCRdb itself trimmed the public reads at Q25 with fastp, ran MiXCR and retained productive beta chains. Duplicate CDR3 protein sequences are folded into a single record with the most common DNA and genes. A total of 800,000 or so distinct CDR3 sequences appear in this sample, approximately 21% of them only once. The ten most abundant clones make up around 9.6% of the sample. This specimen was PBMCs from blood, taken more than 4 days after vaccination. These receptor sequences come from a man over 45 who received an inactivated influenza vaccine. Donor details come from another sample of the same person, matched by shared clones.

In its sample, this clonotype was seen a few times. V gene TRBV20-1 combines with J gene TRBJ2-1, with 7 nucleotides matching TRBD1. Germline CDR1 DFQATT, CDR2 SNEGSKA (reference sequence). The CDR3 totals 15 residues. The V gene end was trimmed by 5 bases and the J gene end by 4 bases; junction bases not matched to a gene: 11. This chain's CDR3 is CSASVPGQRYNEQFF. The CDR3 nucleotides read TGCAGTGCTTCCGTTCCGGGACAGAGATACAATGAGCAGTTCTTC.

V and J are TRBV6-1 and TRBJ2-5, with a possible D match to TRBD1 (5 bases). This CDR3 has 14 amino acids. V lost 7 bases and J 5 bases, leaving 17 bases between the germline ends. CDR1 and CDR2 (germline): MNHNS, SASEGT. CDR3 sequence reads: CASNNQGSLETQYF. The CDR3, as DNA: TGTGCCAGCAATAATCAGGGCTCGCTCGAGACCCAGTACTTC.

The chain combines TRBV20-1 with TRBJ1-2; tentatively, D is TRBD1 (5 bases). There are 11 residues in the CDR3. Trimming left V 6 bases short and J 4 bases short, with 9 bases between. Germline V gene data show CDR1 as DFQATT and CDR2 as SNEGSKA (reference sequence). The CDR3 nucleotides are TGCAGTGCCTGGGGCGGCTATGGCTACACCTTC. Translation gives CSAWGGYGYTF.

This clonotype was seen only once. V and J are TRBV7-2 and TRBJ2-7, with unresolved D. Germline assignment: CDR1 SGHTA and CDR2 FQGNSA. Trimming removed 1 base from V and 3 bases from J, with 10 bases in between. The CDR3 runs 14 residues. The CDR3 coding sequence is TGTGCCAGCAGCTTAGGACACAGAAACTACGAGCAGTACTTC. This codes for CASSLGHRNYEQYF.

The chain uses TRBV29-1 and TRBJ2-1, with D maybe TRBD2 (6 bases). Germline CDR1 is SQVTM and CDR2 is ANQGSEA. CDR3 length: 13 residues. Trimming shortened V by 4 bases and J by 5 bases, and 12 bases separated the two germline ends. The CDR3 region is CSVGNSGDNEQFF. The DNA of the CDR3 is TGCAGCGTTGGCAACTCGGGGGACAATGAGCAGTTCTTC.

The sample holds a few counts of this clonotype. The J gene is TRBJ2-3, the V gene TRBV7-2; 7 bases align to TRBD1. This CDR3 region has 15 residues. V shed 5 bases, J shed 0 bases, and the junction held 5 bases outside the gene matches. CDR1 is SGHTA, CDR2 FQGNSA, per germline. The CDR3: CASSKDRTSTDTQYF. The CDR3 nucleotides are TGTGCCAGCAGCAAGGACAGGACTAGCACAGATACGCAGTATTTT. The variable domain in full, with the rest retrieved from reference TRBV7-2 and TRBJ2-3, is GAGVSQSPSNKVTEKGKDVELRCDPISGHTALYWYRQSLGQGLEFLIYFQGNSAPDKSGLPSDRFSAERTGGSVSTLTIQRTQQEDSAVYLCASSKDRTSTDTQYFGPGTRLTVL.

The V call is TRBV5-6, the J call TRBJ2-5; D might be TRBD2 (6 bases). Germline assignment: CDR1 SGHDT and CDR2 YYEEEE. V was cut by 3 bases and J by 5 bases, with 14 bases left in between. This CDR3 is built from 14 residues. CDR3 sequence (DNA): TGTGCCAGCAGCTCTTTCGCAGGGAGGGAGACCCAGTACTTC. This encodes CASSSFAGRETQYF.

The CDR3, as DNA: TGTGCCAGCAGTCCACGGGGGGTGGATAATTCACCCCTCCACTTT. Its protein product is CASSPRGVDNSPLHF. The chain has TRBV12-3 or TRBV12-4 and TRBJ1-6; weak D call: TRBD1 (5 bases). The CDR3 loop spans 15 amino acids. Trimming took 5 bases from V and 5 from J, leaving 13 bases between them.

This clonotype was seen more than once but under ten times. The J gene is TRBJ2-4, the V gene TRBV28; possibly TRBD1 or TRBD2 for D (5 bases each). Trimming took off 7 bases at V and 1 base at J, with 17 bases between the two ends. The germline CDR1 and CDR2 sequences are MDHEN and SYDVKM. CDR3 length: 16 residues. For the CDR3, the DNA is TGTGCCAGCACCTTACGGGGCACCTTGGCCAAAAACATTCAGTACTTC. Translated: CASTLRGTLAKNIQYF.

In this sample, this clonotype turned up a few times. V usage is TRBV7-2 and J usage is TRBJ2-7, with 8 bases lining up with TRBD2. The CDR3 spans 15 residues. The trim removed 2 bases at V and 2 bases at J, leaving 5 bases unmatched. The germline gives CDR1 SGHTA, CDR2 FQGNSA. CDR3 DNA: TGTGCCAGCAGCTTAAGGAGTAGCGGGGCCTACGAGCAGTACTTC. It translates to CASSLRSSGAYEQYF.

The rearrangement joins TRBV3-1 to TRBJ2-3, with 9 bases matching TRBD2. With V trimmed by 0 bases and J by 4 bases, 5 bases remained unmatched. CDR1 LGHDT and CDR2 YNNKEL come from the germline V gene (reference sequence). The CDR3 loop spans 16 amino acids. The CDR3 protein is CASSQDAASGADTQYF. The DNA of the CDR3 is TGTGCCAGCAGCCAAGATGCGGCTAGCGGGGCAGATACGCAGTATTTT.

This chain uses TRBV20-1 with TRBJ2-7; D is possibly TRBD1 (5 bases). CDR1 is DFQATT and CDR2 is SNEGSKA in the germline V gene (reference sequence). The CDR3 has 14 residues. Trimming left V 0 bases short and J 2 bases short, with 11 bases between. CDR3 amino acids: CSARDYRRPYEQYF. As DNA, the CDR3 is TGCAGTGCTAGAGATTACAGGAGACCCTACGAGCAGTACTTC.

In nucleotides, the CDR3 is TGCGCCAGCAGCTTGGAGTTTTCCGGCGAGCAGTACTTC. This translates into CASSLEFSGEQYF. The chain couples TRBV5-1 to TRBJ2-7; D is unclear. CDR1 is SGHRS and CDR2 is YFSETQ in the germline V gene. The CDR3 has 13 amino acids. Trimming removed 0 bases from V and 6 bases from J, with 10 bases in between.

The chain couples TRBV20-1 to TRBJ1-4; D gene ambiguous. Germline V gene sequence: CDR1 DFQATT, CDR2 SNEGSKA (reference sequence). The CDR3 covers 14 residues. Trimming stripped 0 bases from V and 5 bases from J, with 10 bases between. The CDR3 sequence: CSARDLRTNEKLFF. The CDR3 DNA is TGCAGTGCTAGAGATCTACGGACCAATGAAAAACTGTTTTTT.

The V gene is TRBV10-3, the J gene TRBJ2-7; 7 nucleotides line up with TRBD1. The germline CDR1 and CDR2 sequences are ENHRY and SYGVKD. With V trimmed by 8 bases and J by 3 bases, 7 bases remained unmatched. CDR3 size: 13 residues. As DNA, the CDR3 is TGTGCCATCCGAAGACAGGGTGTCTACGAGCAGTACTTC. Residues: CAIRRQGVYEQYF.

This clonotype was seen only a few times. The rearrangement uses TRBV7-9 and TRBJ2-1; a weak D match, TRBD1 (5 bases). In germline, CDR1 is SEHNR, CDR2 FQNEAQ (reference sequence). V lost 5 bases, J lost 15 bases, and 14 bases lay in between. The CDR3 has 11 residues. The CDR3 DNA is TGTGCCAGCAGCGTTACCCAGGGCGCGTTCTTC. This sequence encodes CASSVTQGAFF.

This chain joins TRBV4-3 and TRBJ2-7; D not resolved. Germline-derived CDR1 and CDR2 are LGHNA and YSLEER. This CDR3 has 13 residues. Trimming took off 1 base at V and 3 bases at J, with 7 bases between the two ends. In nucleotides, the CDR3 is TGCGCCAGCAGCCAAGGACGGCGCTACGAGCAGTACTTC. It translates to CASSQGRRYEQYF.

For this clonotype: One junction end does not reproduce the germline sequence, and a read error may be involved. The rearrangement links TRBV24-1 to TRBJ2-1; D not certain. CDR1 KGHDR and CDR2 SFDVKD come from the germline V gene. This CDR3 is 13 amino acids long. The CDR3 loop is CATSDSYETKVIF. CDR3 DNA sequence: TGTGCCACCAGTGATTCCTACGAGACGAAAGTGATCTTC.

The V and J genes are TRBV15 and TRBJ1-3, with D possibly being TRBD1 (5 bases). This CDR3 is 15 amino acids long. V lost 3 bases and J lost 8, with 17 bases in between. Germline V CDR1 and CDR2: LNHNV, YYDKDF (reference sequence). The CDR3 region has the DNA TGTGCCACCAGCAGGCAAACAGGCACCCGGGACACCATATATTTT. This translates into CATSRQTGTRDTIYF.

The V gene is TRBV6-4, the J gene TRBJ2-5; D unclear. There are 13 residues in the CDR3. With 4 bases removed from V and 5 bases from J, the gap between germline ends came to 11 bases. In germline, CDR1 is MRHNA, CDR2 SNTAGT. CDR3 in amino acids: CASSVVLGETQYF. CDR3 bases: TGTGCCAGCAGTGTAGTCTTGGGTGAGACCCAGTACTTC.

CDR3 sequence reads: CASSSYRDFQPQHF. The CDR3, as DNA: TGTGCCAGCAGTTCGTACAGGGATTTTCAGCCCCAGCATTTT. The genes are TRBV6-2 or TRBV6-3 and TRBJ1-5, with D possibly being TRBD1 (6 bases). Trimming left V 4 bases short and J 6 bases short, with 13 bases between. The CDR3 spans 14 residues. The germline V gene has CDR1 MNHEY and CDR2 SVGEGT.